This T cell receptor beta chain was observed in a study of cytomegalovirus exposure and HLA in healthy donors. Trimming pared 8 bases from V and 0 bases from J, leaving 13 bases between. The CDR3 length is 14 residues. Germline assignment: CDR1 KGHSH and CDR2 LQKENI. PCR used 60 Vbeta primers and 13 Jbeta primers. Only in-frame clones appear in the TCRdb table, and some are missing; sequencing was by immunoSEQ multiplex PCR. The sample totals about 200,000 clones; its top ten clones hold 6.5%. The chain joins TRBV18 to TRBJ1-1; D is perhaps TRBD1 (5 bases). The sequencing sample was made of PBMCs. This clonotype was obtained from a man aged 25 to 40 in good health and CMV-seronegative. CDR3 amino acids: CASAAGGMNTEAFF. For the CDR3, the DNA is TGTGCCAGCGCGGCGGGGGGGATGAACACTGAAGCTTTCTTT.